The clone carrying this TCR beta chain was seen a single time. The antigen is unknown. The sample is drawn from a study of shared clonotypes between healthy human individuals. TCRdb's copy holds only in-frame clones and misses some; the assay was immunoSEQ multiplex PCR. The table has about 380,000 clones, about 97% seen once. Broader study findings: At large depth, rarefaction still showed sorted-subset sequencing to be incomplete.

There were no recent acute infections or vaccinations among the donors, who were healthy HIV-negative adults. Germline loops: CDR1 MNHEY, CDR2 SVGAGI. J gave up 1 base and V 5 bases, and 4 bases lay outside the gene matches. This CDR3 has 15 residues. The sequence was obtained from a man aged 25 to 40 in good health. Sequencing was done on a sample of memory CD8+ T cells sorted from blood. Regarding subset: CD45RO+ cells pooled with CCR7-negative TemRA cells. The J gene is TRBJ2-2, the V gene TRBV6-5, with 7 bases matching TRBD1. Written as DNA, the CDR3 is TGTGCCAGCAGTAGCCGGGACAGGAACACCGGGGAGCTGTTTTTT. It translates to CASSSRDRNTGELFF.